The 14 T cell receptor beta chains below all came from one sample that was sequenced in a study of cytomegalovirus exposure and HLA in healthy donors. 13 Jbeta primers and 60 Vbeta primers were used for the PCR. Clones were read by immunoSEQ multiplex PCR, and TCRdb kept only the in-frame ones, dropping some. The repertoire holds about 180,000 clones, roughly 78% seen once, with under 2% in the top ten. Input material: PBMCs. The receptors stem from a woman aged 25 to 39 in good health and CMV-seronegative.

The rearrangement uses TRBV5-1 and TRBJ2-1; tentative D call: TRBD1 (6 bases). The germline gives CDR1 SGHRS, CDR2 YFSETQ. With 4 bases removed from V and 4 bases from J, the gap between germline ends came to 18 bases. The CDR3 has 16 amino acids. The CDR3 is CASSPGATTTYNEQFF. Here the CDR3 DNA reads TGCGCCAGCAGCCCAGGGGCCACAACTACTTACAATGAGCAGTTCTTC.

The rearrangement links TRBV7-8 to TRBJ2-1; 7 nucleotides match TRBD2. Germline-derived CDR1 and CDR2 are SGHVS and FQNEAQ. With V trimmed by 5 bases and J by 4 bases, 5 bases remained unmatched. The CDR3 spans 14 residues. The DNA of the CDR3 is TGTGCCAGCAGCCCAGTGGGGGGGTACAATGAGCAGTTCTTC. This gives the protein CASSPVGGYNEQFF.

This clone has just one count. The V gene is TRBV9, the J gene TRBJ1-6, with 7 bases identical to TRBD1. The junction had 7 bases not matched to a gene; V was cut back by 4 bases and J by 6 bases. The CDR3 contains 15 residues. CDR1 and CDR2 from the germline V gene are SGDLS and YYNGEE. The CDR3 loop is CASSLRDSSNSPLHF. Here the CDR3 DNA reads TGTGCCAGCAGCCTTAGGGACAGCAGTAATTCACCCCTCCACTTT.

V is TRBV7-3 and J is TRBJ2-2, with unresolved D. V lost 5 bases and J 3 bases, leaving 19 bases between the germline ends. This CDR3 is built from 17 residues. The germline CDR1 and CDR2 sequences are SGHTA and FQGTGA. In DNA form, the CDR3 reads TGTGCCAGCAGCAAATTGGTGGTTAGTCAGGACACCGGGGAGCTGTTTTTT. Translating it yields CASSKLVVSQDTGELFF.

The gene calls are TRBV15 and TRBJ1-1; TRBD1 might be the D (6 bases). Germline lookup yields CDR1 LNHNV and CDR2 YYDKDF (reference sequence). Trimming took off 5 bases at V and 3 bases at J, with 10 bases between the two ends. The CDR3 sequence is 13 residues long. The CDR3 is CATSQDSYTEAFF. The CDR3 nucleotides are TGTGCCACCAGCCAGGACAGCTACACTGAAGCTTTCTTT.

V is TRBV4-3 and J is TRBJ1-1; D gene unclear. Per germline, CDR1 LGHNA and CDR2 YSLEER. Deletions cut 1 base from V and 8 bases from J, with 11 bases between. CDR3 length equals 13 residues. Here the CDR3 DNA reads TGCGCCAGCAGCCAAGTTAGCGGGGTGGAAGCTTTCTTT. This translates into CASSQVSGVEAFF.

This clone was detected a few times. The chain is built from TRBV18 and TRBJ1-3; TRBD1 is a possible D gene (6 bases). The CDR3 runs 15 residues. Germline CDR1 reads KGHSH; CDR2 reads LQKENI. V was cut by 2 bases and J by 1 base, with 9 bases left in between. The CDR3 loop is CASSPWGLSGNTIYF. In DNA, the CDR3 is TGTGCCAGCTCACCATGGGGGCTATCTGGAAACACCATATATTTT.

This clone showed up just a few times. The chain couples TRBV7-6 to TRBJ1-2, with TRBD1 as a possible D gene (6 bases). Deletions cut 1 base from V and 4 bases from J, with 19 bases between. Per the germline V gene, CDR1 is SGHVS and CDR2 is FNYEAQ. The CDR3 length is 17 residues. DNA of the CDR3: TGTGCCAGCAGCTTAGGGGTTGGAAGGGGGAGCAGCTATGGCTACACCTTC. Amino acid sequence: CASSLGVGRGSSYGYTF.

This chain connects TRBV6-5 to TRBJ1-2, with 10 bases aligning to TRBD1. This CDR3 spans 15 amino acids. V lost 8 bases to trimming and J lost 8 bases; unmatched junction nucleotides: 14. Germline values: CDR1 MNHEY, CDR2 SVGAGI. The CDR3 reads CASGPGDRGPRGYTF. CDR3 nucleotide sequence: TGTGCCAGCGGTCCTGGGGACAGGGGCCCCCGGGGCTACACCTTC.

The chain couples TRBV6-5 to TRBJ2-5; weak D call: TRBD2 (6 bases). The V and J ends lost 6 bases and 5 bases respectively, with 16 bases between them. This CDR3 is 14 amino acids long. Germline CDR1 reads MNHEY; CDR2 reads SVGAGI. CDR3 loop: CASSPRRAGETQYF. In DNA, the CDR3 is TGTGCCAGCAGCCCCCGGAGGGCCGGCGAGACCCAGTACTTC.

This CDR3 reads CASGPQGAMNTEAFF. In DNA, the CDR3 is TGTGCCAGCGGACCCCAGGGGGCAATGAACACTGAAGCTTTCTTT. The genes are TRBV7-8 and TRBJ1-1, with 8 positions matching TRBD1. The CDR3 has 15 residues. The V gene end was trimmed by 8 bases and the J gene end by 0 bases; junction bases not matched to a gene: 8. Germline CDR1 reads SGHVS; CDR2 reads FQNEAQ. Drawing the rest from reference TRBV7-8 and TRBJ1-1, the complete variable domain is GAGVSQSPRYKVAKRGQDVALRCDPISGHVSLFWYQQALGQGPEFLTYFQNEAQLDKSGLPSDRFFAERPEGSVSTLKIQRTQQEDSAVYLCASGPQGAMNTEAFFGQGTRLTVV.

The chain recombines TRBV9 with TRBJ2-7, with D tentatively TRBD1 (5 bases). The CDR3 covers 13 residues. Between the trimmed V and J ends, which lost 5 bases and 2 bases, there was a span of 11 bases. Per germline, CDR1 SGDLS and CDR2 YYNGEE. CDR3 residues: CASRGPATYEQYF. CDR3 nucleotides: TGTGCCAGCAGGGGGCCCGCCACCTACGAGCAGTACTTC.

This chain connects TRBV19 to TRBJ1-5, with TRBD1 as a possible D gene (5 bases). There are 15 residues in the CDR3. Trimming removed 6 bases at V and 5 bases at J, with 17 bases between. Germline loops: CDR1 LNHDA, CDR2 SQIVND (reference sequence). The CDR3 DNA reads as TGTGCCAGTAGATTCGGCAGGGCGGTGGATCAGCCCCAGCATTTT. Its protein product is CASRFGRAVDQPQHF.

The chain's CDR3 is CASSAGRGNTEAFF. CDR3 DNA: TGTGCCAGCAGTGCCGGCAGGGGGAACACTGAAGCTTTCTTT. This chain joins TRBV2 and TRBJ1-1, with a weak D call TRBD1 (6 bases). This CDR3 contains 14 residues. Germline V lookup: CDR1 SNHLY, CDR2 FYNNEI. V lost 4 bases and J 1 base, leaving 10 bases between the germline ends.